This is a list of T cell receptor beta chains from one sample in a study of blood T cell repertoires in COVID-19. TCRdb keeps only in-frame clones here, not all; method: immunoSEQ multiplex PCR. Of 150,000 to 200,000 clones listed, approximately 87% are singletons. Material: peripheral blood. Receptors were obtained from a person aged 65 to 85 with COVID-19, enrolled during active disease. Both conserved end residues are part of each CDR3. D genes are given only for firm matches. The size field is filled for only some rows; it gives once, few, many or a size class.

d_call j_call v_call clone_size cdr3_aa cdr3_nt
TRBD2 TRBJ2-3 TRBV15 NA CATSSIAGGSTDTQYF TGTGCCACCAGTTCGATAGCGGGAGGAAGCACAGATACGCAGTATTTT
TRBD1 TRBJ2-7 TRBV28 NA CASHRPPGGAGEQYF TGTGCCAGCCACCGGCCCCCAGGGGGCGCGGGGGAGCAGTACTTC
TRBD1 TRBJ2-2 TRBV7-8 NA CASSLDSGQGSGELFF TGTGCCAGCAGCTTAGATTCTGGACAGGGCTCCGGGGAGCTGTTTTTT
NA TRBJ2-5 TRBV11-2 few CASSFSPRTQETQYF TGTGCCAGCAGCTTCTCCCCCCGAACACAAGAGACCCAGTACTTC
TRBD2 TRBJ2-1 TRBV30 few CAWAGLAGPGNEQFF TGTGCCTGGGCGGGACTAGCAGGACCCGGGAATGAGCAGTTCTTC
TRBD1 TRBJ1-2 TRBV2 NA CASSTGGQGYGYTF TGTGCCAGCAGTACTGGTGGACAGGGGTATGGCTACACCTTC
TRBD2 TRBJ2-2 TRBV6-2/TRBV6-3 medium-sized CASSLGQREIGGELFF TGTGCCAGCAGTCTGGGGCAGCGGGAGATAGGCGGGGAGCTGTTTTTT
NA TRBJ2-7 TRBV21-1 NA CASSSGAGRRYEQYF TGTGCCAGCAGCTCAGGAGCAGGGAGGAGGTACGAGCAGTACTTC
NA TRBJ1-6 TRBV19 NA CASSIAQGRSPLHF TGTGCCAGTAGTATCGCCCAGGGTCGATCACCCCTCCACTTT
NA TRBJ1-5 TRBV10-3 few CAISDPGGGTQSQPQHF TGTGCCATCAGTGACCCGGGGGGAGGTACGCAATCTCAGCCCCAGCATTTT
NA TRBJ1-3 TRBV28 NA CASSPTVSGNTIYF TGTGCCAGCAGTCCGACAGTGTCCGGAAACACCATATATTTT
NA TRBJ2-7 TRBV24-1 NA CATSDRREQYF TGTGCCACCAGTGACCGCAGGGAGCAGTACTTC
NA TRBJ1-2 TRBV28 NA CASSLRTSPNYGYTF TGTGCCAGCAGTTTACGGACTTCACCAAACTATGGCTACACCTTC
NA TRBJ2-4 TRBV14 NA CASSHGTPLGIQYF TGTGCCAGCAGCCACGGGACACCCCTAGGCATTCAGTACTTC
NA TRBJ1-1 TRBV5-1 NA CASSPTPGNTEAFF TGCGCCAGCAGCCCCACCCCAGGGAACACTGAAGCTTTCTTT
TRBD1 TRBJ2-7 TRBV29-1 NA CSVQTGGREQYF TGCAGCGTCCAGACAGGGGGCCGTGAGCAGTACTTC
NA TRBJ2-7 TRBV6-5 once CASSPNRSGDEQYF TGTGCCAGCAGTCCTAATAGATCAGGTGACGAGCAGTACTTC
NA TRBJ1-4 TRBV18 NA CASSPVRVNEKLFF TGTGCCAGCTCACCAGTTCGAGTTAATGAAAAACTGTTTTTT
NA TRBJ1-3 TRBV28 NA CASTEVVTGNTIYF TGTGCCAGCACAGAGGTCGTGACTGGAAACACCATATATTTT
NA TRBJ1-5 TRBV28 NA CASSTNSGGLQPQHF TGTGCCAGCAGTACCAACTCCGGTGGACTTCAGCCCCAGCATTTT
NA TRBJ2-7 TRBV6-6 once CASSQTSYEQYF TGTGCCAGCAGCCAGACTAGTTACGAGCAGTACTTC
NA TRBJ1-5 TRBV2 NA CASSLSEDSNQPQHF TGTGCCAGCAGTCTATCGGAGGATAGCAATCAGCCCCAGCATTTT
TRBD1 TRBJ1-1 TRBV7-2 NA CASSLFGQGINTEAFF TGTGCCAGCAGCTTATTCGGACAGGGGATAAACACTGAAGCTTTCTTT
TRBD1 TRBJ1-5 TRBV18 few CASSPTSQGERGPNQPQHF TGTGCCAGCTCACCAACGTCACAGGGGGAGCGAGGGCCTAATCAGCCCCAGCATTTT
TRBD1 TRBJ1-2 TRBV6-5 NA CASRATGGGYTF TGTGCCAGCAGAGCGACAGGGGGTGGCTACACCTTC
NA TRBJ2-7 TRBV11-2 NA CASSKRASSGEQYF TGTGCCAGCAGCAAGAGGGCTAGTTCGGGCGAGCAGTACTTC
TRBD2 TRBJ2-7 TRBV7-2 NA CASSRTSGGNYEQYF TGTGCCAGCAGCCGGACTAGCGGGGGTAACTACGAGCAGTACTTC
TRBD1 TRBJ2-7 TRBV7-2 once CASSLGPGGDEQYF TGTGCCAGCAGCTTAGGGCCAGGGGGCGACGAGCAGTACTTC
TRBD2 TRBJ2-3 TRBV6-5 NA CASSTGGLVTDTQYF TGTGCCAGCAGTACGGGGGGGCTTGTCACAGATACGCAGTATTTT
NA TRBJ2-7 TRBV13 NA CASSQGPGQNLLYEQYF TGTGCCAGCAGCCAAGGCCCGGGACAAAATCTACTCTACGAGCAGTACTTC
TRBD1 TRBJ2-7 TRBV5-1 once CASSARQGASYEQYF TGCGCCAGCAGTGCAAGACAGGGCGCCTCCTACGAGCAGTACTTC
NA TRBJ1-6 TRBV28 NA CASSLVTLTEYNSPLHF TGTGCCAGCAGTCTCGTGACCCTGACTGAGTATAATTCACCCCTCCACTTT
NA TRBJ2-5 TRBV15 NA CATSKRDGIGFTQYF TGTGCCACCAGCAAGAGGGATGGGATTGGATTCACCCAGTACTTC
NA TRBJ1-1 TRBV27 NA CASSRAGTVEAFF TGTGCCAGCAGCCGAGCGGGGACGGTTGAAGCTTTCTTT
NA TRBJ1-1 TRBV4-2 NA CASSQSLGGTEAFF TGTGCCAGCAGCCAATCCTTGGGGGGGACTGAAGCTTTCTTT
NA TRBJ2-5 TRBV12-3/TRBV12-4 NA CASTLLGTQYF TGTGCCAGCACACTCCTAGGGACCCAGTACTTC
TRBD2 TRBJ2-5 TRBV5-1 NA CASSLGSGGAGETQYF TGCGCCAGCAGCTTGGGTAGCGGGGGGGCCGGAGAGACCCAGTACTTC
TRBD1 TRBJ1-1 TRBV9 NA CASSATGFGTEAFF TGTGCCAGCAGCGCGACAGGGTTTGGCACTGAAGCTTTCTTT
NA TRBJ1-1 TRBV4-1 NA CASSQAGGGGAEAFF TGCGCCAGCAGCCAAGCTGGGGGCGGGGGGGCTGAAGCTTTCTTT
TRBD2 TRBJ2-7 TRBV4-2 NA CASSQETTSGTPEQYF TGTGCCAGCAGCCAAGAAACGACTAGCGGGACTCCCGAGCAGTACTTC
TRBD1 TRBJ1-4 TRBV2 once CASRGQSGEKLFF TGTGCCAGCAGGGGACAGTCAGGTGAAAAACTGTTTTTT